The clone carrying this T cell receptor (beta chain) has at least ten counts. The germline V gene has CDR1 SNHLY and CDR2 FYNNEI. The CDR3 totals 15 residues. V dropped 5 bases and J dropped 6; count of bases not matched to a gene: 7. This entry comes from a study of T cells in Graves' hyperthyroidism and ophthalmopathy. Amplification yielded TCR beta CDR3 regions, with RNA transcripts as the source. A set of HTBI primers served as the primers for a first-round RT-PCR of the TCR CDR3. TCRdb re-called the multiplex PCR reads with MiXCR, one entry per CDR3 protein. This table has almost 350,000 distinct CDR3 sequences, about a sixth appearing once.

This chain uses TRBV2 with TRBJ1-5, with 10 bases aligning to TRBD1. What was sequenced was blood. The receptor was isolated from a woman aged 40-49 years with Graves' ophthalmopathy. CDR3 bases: TGTGCCAGCAGTCCAGGGACAGGGGTAGGTCAGCCCCAGCATTTT. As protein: CASSPGTGVGQPQHF.